This TCR beta chain was recorded in a study of blood T cell repertoires in COVID-19. Study-wide background: There were acute and convalescent COVID-19 samples, and they came from the United States, Italy and Spain. PBMCs, B-cell-depleted T cells, or T cells provided the cDNA or gDNA that made up the material.

J gave up 4 bases and V 4 bases, and 9 bases lay outside the gene matches. The CDR3 spans 15 residues. Germline CDR1 reads MNHEY; CDR2 reads SVGEGT. The data were produced by immunoSEQ multiplex PCR, yet TCRdb's version contains in-frame clones alone and is incomplete. The data show roughly 80,000 clones, with over 80% seen just once and roughly 9% held by the top ten. This clone was observed a few times. This TCR was sampled from a human donor in a cohort sampled during active COVID-19. This sequence joins TRBV6-2 or TRBV6-3 and TRBJ1-2; 7 bases fit TRBD1. Sequencing was done on a sample of peripheral blood. CDR3: CASSSGQLLGYGYTF. The CDR3 DNA follows: TGTGCCAGCAGTTCGGGACAGCTCTTGGGCTATGGCTACACCTTC.